The clone carrying this T cell receptor (beta chain) has only a few counts. Its antigen is currently unknown. The data stem from a study of CD8 T cells in ankylosing spondylitis. General study points: Made up of under 10 highly homologous variants, a TCR beta motif appeared characteristic of ankylosing spondylitis blood.

A single record per CDR3 protein comes from TCRdb applying MiXCR to the 5' RACE reads. The sample consists of hundreds of thousands of distinct CDR3 sequences, roughly 25% of them appearing once. Input material: blood, either unsorted or a sorted T cell fraction (not recorded which). The receptor was isolated from a male donor with ankylosing spondylitis.

The CDR3 region is CASTHPTGNSPLHF. DNA for the CDR3: TGTGCCAGCACCCATCCGACAGGAAATTCACCCCTCCACTTT. This chain joins TRBV12-3 or TRBV12-4 and TRBJ1-6, with a tentative D call TRBD1 (6 bases). V was clipped by 7 bases and J by 7 bases, with 14 bases between them. The CDR3 contains 14 residues.